Detailed here is one T cell receptor beta chain. Cells defined as naive were viable CD3+CD4+ or CD3+CD8+ and CCR7+CD45RA+CD45RO-CD95-CD27+CD28+. TCRdb keeps only in-frame clones here, not all; method: immunoSEQ multiplex PCR. Found here are about 31,000 clones, over 80% of them singletons; the top ten hold less than 0.25%. These data are taken from a study of T cells after posttransplantation cyclophosphamide. The length of the CDR3 is 15 residues. Per germline, CDR1 MNHNY and CDR2 SVGAGI (reference sequence). V lost 5 bases, J lost 0 bases, and 11 bases lay in between. Sequencing was performed on naive CD4+ T cells sorted from PBMCs. This chain links TRBV6-6 with TRBJ2-1, with D unclear. The origin of this receptor is a woman in her sixties or seventies in good health, CMV-negative, and a related stem cell transplant donor. The CDR3 nucleotides are TGTGCCAGCAGTAGTACCTCGAGCTCCTACAATGAGCAGTTCTTC. Its translation is CASSSTSSSYNEQFF.